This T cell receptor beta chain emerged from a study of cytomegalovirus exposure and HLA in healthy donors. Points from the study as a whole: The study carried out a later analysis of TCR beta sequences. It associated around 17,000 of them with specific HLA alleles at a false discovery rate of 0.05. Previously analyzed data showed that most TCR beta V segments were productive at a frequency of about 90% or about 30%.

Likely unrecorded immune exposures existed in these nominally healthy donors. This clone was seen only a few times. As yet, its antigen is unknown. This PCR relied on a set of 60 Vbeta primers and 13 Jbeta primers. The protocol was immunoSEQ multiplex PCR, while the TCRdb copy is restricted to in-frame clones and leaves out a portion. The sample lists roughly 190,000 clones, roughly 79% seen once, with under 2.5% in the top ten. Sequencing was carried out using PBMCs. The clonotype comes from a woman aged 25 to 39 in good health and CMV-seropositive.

Here the CDR3 DNA reads TGTGCCAGCAGTGAAGCCCCCGGAAGGACAGGGGCAGATACGCAGTATTTT. Encoded protein: CASSEAPGRTGADTQYF. The chain recombines TRBV2 with TRBJ2-3, with 9 bases matching TRBD1. Trimming at V came to 0 bases and at J to 4 bases, leaving 8 bases not matched to a gene. This CDR3 is built from 17 residues. CDR1 and CDR2 (germline): SNHLY, FYNNEI.